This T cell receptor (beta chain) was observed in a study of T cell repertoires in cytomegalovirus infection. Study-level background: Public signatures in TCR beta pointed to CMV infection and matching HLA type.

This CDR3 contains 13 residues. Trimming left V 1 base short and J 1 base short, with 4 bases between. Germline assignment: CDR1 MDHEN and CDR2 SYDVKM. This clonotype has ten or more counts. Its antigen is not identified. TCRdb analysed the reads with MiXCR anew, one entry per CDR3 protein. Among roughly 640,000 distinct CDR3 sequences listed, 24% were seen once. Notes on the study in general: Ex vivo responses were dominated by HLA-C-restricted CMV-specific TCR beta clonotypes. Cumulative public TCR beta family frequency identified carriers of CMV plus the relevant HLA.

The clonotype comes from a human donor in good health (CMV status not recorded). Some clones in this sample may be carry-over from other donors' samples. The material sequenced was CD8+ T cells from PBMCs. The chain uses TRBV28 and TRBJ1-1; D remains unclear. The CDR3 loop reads CASSLSGNTEAFF. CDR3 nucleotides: TGTGCCAGCAGTTTATCAGGGAACACTGAAGCTTTCTTT.